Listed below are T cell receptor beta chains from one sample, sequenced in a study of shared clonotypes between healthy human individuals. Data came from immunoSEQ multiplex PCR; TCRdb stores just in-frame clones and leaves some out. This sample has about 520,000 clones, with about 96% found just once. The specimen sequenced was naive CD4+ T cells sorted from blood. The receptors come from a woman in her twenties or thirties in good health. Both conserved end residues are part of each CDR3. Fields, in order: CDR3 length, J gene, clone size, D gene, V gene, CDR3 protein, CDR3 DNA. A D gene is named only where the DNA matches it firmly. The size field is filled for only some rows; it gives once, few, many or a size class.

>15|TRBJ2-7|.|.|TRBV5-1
CASSLGPLPEYEQYF
TGCGCCAGCAGCTTGGGCCCGCTTCCGGAATACGAGCAGTACTTC
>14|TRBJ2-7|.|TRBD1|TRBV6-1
CASRTGASSYEQYF
TGTGCCAGCAGGACAGGGGCCAGCTCCTACGAGCAGTACTTC
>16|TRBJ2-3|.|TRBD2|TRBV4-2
CASSQKASGSTDTQYF
TGTGCCAGCAGCCAAAAGGCTAGCGGAAGCACAGATACGCAGTATTTT
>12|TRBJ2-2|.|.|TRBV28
CAVPGGHLELFF
TGTGCCGTACCTGGGGGGCACCTGGAGCTGTTTTTT
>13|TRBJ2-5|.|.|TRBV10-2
CASSEGGAETQYF
TGCGCCAGCAGTGAAGGTGGGGCCGAGACCCAGTACTTC
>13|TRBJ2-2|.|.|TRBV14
CASSQWDRGELFF
TGTGCCAGCAGCCAATGGGATCGCGGGGAGCTGTTTTTT
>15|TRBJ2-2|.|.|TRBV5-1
CASRLGAGITGELFF
TGCGCCAGCAGACTGGGGGCAGGAATCACCGGGGAGCTGTTTTTT
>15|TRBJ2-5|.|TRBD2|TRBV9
CASSVGGRNQETQYF
TGTGCCAGCAGCGTAGGCGGGAGGAACCAAGAGACCCAGTACTTC
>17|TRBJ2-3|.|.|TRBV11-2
CASSLADGRQPTDTQYF
TGTGCCAGCAGCTTAGCGGATGGTAGGCAACCCACAGATACGCAGTATTTT
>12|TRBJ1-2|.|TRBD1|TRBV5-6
CASSPTGDGYTF
TGTGCCAGCAGCCCAACAGGGGATGGCTACACCTTC
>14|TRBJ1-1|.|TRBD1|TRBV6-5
CASRADRGNTEAFF
TGTGCCAGCAGAGCGGACAGGGGGAACACTGAAGCTTTCTTT
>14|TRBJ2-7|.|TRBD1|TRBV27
CASSWDRGAGEQYF
TGTGCCAGCAGTTGGGACAGGGGGGCCGGGGAGCAGTACTTC
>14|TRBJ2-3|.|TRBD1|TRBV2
CASRQGNDGDTQYF
TGTGCCAGCCGACAGGGCAATGATGGAGATACGCAGTATTTT
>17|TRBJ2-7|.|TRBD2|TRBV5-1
CASSLGTSGSLPYEQYF
TGCGCCAGCAGCCTTGGGACTAGCGGGAGTCTCCCCTACGAGCAGTACTTC
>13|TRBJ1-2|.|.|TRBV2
CASSKGRFYGYTF
TGTGCCAGCAGTAAAGGGCGTTTCTATGGCTACACCTTC
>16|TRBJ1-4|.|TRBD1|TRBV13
CASSQGQGARSEKLFF
TGTGCCAGCAGCCAAGGACAGGGGGCGAGAAGTGAAAAACTGTTTTTT
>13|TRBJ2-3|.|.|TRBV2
CASSDRRTDTQYF
TGTGCCAGCAGTGATAGGAGGACAGATACGCAGTATTTT
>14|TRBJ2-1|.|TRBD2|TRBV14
CASSQELAVNEQFF
TGTGCCAGCAGCCAAGAACTAGCGGTAAATGAGCAGTTCTTC
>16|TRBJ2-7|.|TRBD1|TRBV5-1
CASSPRQGSTTREQYF
TGCGCCAGCAGCCCGCGACAGGGGTCAACTACTAGAGAGCAGTACTTC
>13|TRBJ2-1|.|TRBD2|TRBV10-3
CAIRGLAGALPFF
TGTGCCATCAGAGGACTAGCGGGTGCCCTACCGTTCTTC
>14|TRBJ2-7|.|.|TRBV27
CASSFILSLDEQYF
TGTGCCAGCAGTTTCATCTTATCCCTCGACGAGCAGTACTTC
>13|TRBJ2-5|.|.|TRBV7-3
CASSVRGQETQYF
TGTGCCAGCAGCGTTCGGGGCCAAGAGACCCAGTACTTC
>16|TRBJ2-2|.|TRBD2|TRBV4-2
CASSRTSDANTGELFF
TGTGCCAGCAGCCGGACTAGCGATGCGAACACCGGGGAGCTGTTTTTT
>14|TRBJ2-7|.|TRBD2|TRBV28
CASSPPGLPYEQYF
TGTGCCAGCAGTCCGCCGGGACTACCCTACGAGCAGTACTTC
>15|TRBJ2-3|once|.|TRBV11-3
CASSLSAERTDTQYF
TGTGCCAGCAGCTTAAGCGCGGAACGCACAGATACGCAGTATTTT
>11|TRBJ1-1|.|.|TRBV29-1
CSGEVNTEAFF
TGCAGCGGAGAGGTGAACACTGAAGCTTTCTTT
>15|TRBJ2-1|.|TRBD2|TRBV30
CAWTSTSGNYNEQFF
TGTGCCTGGACCTCCACTAGCGGGAACTACAATGAGCAGTTCTTC
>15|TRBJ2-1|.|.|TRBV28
CASSGPLRSYNEQFF
TGTGCCAGCAGTGGCCCTTTGCGGTCCTACAATGAGCAGTTCTTC
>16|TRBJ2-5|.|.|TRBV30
CAWSVSSGQSGETQYF
TGTGCCTGGAGTGTAAGCTCCGGGCAATCTGGAGAGACCCAGTACTTC
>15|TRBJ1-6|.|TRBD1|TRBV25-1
CASSEIRTGVGTLHF
TGTGCCAGCAGTGAAATTAGGACAGGGGTCGGGACCCTCCACTTT